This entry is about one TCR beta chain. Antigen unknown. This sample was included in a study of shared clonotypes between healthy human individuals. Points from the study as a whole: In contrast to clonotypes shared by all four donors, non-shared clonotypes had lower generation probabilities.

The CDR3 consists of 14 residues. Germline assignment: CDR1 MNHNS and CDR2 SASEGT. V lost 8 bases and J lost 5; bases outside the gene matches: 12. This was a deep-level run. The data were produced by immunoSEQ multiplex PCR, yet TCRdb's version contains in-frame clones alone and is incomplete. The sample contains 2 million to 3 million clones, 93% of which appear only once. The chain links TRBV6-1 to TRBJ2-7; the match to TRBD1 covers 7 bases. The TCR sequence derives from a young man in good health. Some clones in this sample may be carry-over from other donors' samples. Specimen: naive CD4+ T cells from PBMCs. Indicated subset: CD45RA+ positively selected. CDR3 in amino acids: CASEIEGARDEQYF. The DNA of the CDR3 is TGTGCCAGCGAGATTGAGGGGGCCAGGGACGAGCAGTACTTC.